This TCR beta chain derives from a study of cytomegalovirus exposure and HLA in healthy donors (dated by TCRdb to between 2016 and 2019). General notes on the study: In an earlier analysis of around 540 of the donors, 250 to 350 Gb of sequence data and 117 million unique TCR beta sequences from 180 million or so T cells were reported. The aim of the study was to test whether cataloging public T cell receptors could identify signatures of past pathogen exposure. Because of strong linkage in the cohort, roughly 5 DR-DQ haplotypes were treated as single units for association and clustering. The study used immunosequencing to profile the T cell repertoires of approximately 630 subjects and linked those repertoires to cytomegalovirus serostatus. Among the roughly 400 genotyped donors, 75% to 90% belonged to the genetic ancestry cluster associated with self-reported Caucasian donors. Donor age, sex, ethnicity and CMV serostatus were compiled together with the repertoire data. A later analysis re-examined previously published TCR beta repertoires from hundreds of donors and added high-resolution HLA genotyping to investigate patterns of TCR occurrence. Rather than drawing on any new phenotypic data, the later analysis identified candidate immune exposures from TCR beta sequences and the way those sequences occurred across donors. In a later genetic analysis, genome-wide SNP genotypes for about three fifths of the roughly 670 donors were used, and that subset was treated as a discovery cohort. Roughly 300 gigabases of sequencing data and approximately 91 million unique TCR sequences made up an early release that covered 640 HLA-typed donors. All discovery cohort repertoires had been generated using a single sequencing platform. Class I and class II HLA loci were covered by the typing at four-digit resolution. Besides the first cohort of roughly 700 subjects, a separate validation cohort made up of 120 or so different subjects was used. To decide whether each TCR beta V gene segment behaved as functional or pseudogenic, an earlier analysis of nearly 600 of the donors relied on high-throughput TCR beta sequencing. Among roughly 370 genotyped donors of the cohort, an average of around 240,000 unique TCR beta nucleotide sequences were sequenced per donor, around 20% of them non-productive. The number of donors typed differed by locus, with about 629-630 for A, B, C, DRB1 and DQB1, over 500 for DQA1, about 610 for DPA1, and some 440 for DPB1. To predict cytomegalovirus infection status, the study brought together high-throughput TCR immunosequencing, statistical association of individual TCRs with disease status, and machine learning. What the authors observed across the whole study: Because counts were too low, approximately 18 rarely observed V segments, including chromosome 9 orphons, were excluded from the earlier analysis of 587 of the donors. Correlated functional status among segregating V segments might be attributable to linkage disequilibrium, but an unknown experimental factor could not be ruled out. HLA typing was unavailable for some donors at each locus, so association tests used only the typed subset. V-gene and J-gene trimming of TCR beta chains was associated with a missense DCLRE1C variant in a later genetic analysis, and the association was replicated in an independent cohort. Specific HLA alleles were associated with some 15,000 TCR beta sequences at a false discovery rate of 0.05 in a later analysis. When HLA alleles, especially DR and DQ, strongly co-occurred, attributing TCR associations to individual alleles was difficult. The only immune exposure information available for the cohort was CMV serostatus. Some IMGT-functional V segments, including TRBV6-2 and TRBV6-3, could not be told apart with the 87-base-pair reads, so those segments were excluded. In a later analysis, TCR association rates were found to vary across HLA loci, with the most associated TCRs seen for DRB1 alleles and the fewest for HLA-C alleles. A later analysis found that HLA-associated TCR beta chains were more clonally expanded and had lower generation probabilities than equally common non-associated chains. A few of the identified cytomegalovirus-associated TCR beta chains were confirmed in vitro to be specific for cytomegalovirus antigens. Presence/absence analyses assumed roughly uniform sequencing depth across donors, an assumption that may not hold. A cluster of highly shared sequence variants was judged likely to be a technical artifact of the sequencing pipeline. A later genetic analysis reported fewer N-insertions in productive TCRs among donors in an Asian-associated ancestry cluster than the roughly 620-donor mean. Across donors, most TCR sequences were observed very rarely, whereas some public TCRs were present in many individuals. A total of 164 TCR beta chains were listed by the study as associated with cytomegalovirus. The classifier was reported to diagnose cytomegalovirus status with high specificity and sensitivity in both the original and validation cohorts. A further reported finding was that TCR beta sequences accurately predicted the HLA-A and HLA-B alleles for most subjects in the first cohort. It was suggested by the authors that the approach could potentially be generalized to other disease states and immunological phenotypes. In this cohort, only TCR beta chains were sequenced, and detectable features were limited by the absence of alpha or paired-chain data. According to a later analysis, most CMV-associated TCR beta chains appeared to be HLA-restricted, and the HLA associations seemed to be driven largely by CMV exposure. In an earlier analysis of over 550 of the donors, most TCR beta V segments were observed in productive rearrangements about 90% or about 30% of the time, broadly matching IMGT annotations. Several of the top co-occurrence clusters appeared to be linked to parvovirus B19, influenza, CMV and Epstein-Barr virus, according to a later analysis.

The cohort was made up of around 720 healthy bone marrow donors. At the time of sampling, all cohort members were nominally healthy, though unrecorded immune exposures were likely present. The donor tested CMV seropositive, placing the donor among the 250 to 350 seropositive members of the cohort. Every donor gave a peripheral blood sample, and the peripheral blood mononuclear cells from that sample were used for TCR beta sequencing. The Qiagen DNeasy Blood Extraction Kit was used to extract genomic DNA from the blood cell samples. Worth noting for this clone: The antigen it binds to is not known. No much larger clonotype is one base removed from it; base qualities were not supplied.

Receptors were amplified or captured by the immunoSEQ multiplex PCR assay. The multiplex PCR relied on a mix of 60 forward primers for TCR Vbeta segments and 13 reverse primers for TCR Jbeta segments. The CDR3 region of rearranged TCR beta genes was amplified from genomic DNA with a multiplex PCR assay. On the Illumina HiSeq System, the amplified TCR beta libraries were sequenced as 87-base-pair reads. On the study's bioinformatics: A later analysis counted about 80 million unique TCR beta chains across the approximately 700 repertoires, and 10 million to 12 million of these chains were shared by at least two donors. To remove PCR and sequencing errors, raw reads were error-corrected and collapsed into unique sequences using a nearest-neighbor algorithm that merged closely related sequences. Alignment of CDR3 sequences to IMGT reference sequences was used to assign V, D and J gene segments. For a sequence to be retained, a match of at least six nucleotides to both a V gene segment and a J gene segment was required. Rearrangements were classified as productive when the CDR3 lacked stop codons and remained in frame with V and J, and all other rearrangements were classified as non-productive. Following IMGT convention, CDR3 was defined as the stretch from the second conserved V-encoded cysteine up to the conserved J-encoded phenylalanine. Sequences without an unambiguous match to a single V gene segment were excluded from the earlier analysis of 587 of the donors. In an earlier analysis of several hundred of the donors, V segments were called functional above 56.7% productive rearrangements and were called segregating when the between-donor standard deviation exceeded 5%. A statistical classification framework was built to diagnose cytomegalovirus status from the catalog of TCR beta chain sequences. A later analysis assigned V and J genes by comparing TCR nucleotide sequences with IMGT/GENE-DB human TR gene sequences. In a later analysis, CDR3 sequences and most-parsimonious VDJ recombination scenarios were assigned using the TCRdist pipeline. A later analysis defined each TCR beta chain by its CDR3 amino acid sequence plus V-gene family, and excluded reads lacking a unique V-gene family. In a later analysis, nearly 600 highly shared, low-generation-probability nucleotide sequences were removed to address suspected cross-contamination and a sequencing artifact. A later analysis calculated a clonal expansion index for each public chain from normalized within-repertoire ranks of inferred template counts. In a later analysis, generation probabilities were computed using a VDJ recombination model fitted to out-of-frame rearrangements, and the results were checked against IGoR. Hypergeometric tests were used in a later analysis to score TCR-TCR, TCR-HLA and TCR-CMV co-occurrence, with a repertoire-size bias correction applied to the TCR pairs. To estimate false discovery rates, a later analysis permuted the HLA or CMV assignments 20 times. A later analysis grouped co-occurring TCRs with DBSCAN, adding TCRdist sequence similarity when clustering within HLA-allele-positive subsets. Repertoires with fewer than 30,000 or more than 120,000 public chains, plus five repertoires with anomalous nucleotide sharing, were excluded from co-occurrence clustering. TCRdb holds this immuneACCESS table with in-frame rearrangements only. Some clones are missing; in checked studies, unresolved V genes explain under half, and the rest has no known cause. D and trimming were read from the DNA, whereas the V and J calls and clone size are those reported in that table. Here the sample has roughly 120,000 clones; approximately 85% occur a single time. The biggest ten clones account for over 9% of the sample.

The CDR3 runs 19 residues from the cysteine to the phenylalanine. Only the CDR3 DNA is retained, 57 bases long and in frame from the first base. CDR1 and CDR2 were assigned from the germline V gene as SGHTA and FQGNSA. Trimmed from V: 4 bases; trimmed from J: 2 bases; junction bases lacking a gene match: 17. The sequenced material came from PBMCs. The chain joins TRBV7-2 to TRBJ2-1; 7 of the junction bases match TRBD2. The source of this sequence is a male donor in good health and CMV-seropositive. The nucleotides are TGTGCCAGCAGCTCATTAGGCCAAACGGGCGGGAGTGCCTACAATGAGCAGTTCTTC. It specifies CASSSLGQTGGSAYNEQFF.